A selection of T cell receptor beta chains follows, all from one sample in a study of T cells in Graves' hyperthyroidism and ophthalmopathy. TCRdb re-called the multiplex PCR reads through MiXCR, storing one row per CDR3 protein. This table has about 480,000 distinct CDR3 sequences, around 15% appearing once. Sequences were obtained from blood. The source is a woman younger than 30 with Graves' hyperthyroidism. The conserved cysteine and the conserved F or W are not part of the CDR3 here. Fields, in order: CDR3 protein, D gene, J gene, V gene, CDR3 length. A D gene is named only where the DNA matches it firmly.

CDR3 protein: ASSSVDRRYYGYT; D gene: NA; J gene: TRBJ1-2; V gene: TRBV6-1; CDR3 length: 13
CDR3 protein: SARDGSGAWNEQF; D gene: NA; J gene: TRBJ2-1; V gene: TRBV20-1; CDR3 length: 13
CDR3 protein: ASSSPGGSGYNEQF; D gene: NA; J gene: TRBJ2-1; V gene: TRBV12-3/TRBV12-4; CDR3 length: 14
CDR3 protein: ASSSLAGGGELF; D gene: TRBD2; J gene: TRBJ2-2; V gene: TRBV5-1; CDR3 length: 12
CDR3 protein: SARDQAFRGDTQY; D gene: NA; J gene: TRBJ2-3; V gene: TRBV20-1; CDR3 length: 13
CDR3 protein: ASSSQGTSGSSLWNEQF; D gene: TRBD2; J gene: TRBJ2-1; V gene: TRBV19; CDR3 length: 17
CDR3 protein: ASSLEGLAFSNEQF; D gene: TRBD2; J gene: TRBJ2-1; V gene: TRBV7-6; CDR3 length: 14
CDR3 protein: ASRGLWGRNTEAF; D gene: NA; J gene: TRBJ1-1; V gene: TRBV7-9; CDR3 length: 13
CDR3 protein: ASRWTPGANVLT; D gene: NA; J gene: TRBJ2-6; V gene: TRBV6-2/TRBV6-3; CDR3 length: 12
CDR3 protein: ASSDRDTSYGYT; D gene: NA; J gene: TRBJ1-2; V gene: TRBV5-1; CDR3 length: 12
CDR3 protein: ARSLALVSTDTQY; D gene: NA; J gene: TRBJ2-3; V gene: TRBV5-1; CDR3 length: 13
CDR3 protein: ASSMGQGSNYGYT; D gene: TRBD1; J gene: TRBJ1-2; V gene: TRBV19; CDR3 length: 13
CDR3 protein: ASSLGSDGELF; D gene: NA; J gene: TRBJ2-2; V gene: TRBV27; CDR3 length: 11
CDR3 protein: ASSLGAGGSYEQY; D gene: TRBD2; J gene: TRBJ2-7; V gene: TRBV12-3/TRBV12-4; CDR3 length: 13
CDR3 protein: ASSSGTSGRIGSYNEQF; D gene: TRBD2; J gene: TRBJ2-1; V gene: TRBV11-2; CDR3 length: 17
CDR3 protein: SARDQGARDTYGYT; D gene: TRBD1; J gene: TRBJ1-2; V gene: TRBV20-1; CDR3 length: 14
CDR3 protein: ASSFSRSQTDTQY; D gene: NA; J gene: TRBJ2-3; V gene: TRBV11-2; CDR3 length: 13
CDR3 protein: ATSRDQVPRTDTQY; D gene: NA; J gene: TRBJ2-3; V gene: TRBV15; CDR3 length: 14
CDR3 protein: ASSLSGLDLSSYNSPLH; D gene: NA; J gene: TRBJ1-6; V gene: TRBV11-2; CDR3 length: 17
CDR3 protein: SAETGSNQPQH; D gene: TRBD1; J gene: TRBJ1-5; V gene: TRBV20-1; CDR3 length: 11
CDR3 protein: ASSPLPYNEQF; D gene: NA; J gene: TRBJ2-1; V gene: TRBV27; CDR3 length: 11
CDR3 protein: ASSQDSSGRPQH; D gene: NA; J gene: TRBJ1-5; V gene: TRBV3-1; CDR3 length: 12
CDR3 protein: ASSLLTSGRRRYRDEQF; D gene: TRBD2; J gene: TRBJ2-1; V gene: TRBV7-9; CDR3 length: 17
CDR3 protein: ASSGEKETQY; D gene: TRBD2; J gene: TRBJ2-5; V gene: TRBV2; CDR3 length: 10
CDR3 protein: ASSRTSGSSVYNEQF; D gene: TRBD2; J gene: TRBJ2-1; V gene: TRBV11-2; CDR3 length: 15
CDR3 protein: AIRGGMPRETTDTQY; D gene: TRBD2; J gene: TRBJ2-3; V gene: TRBV10-3; CDR3 length: 15
CDR3 protein: ASSLGVMEQPQH; D gene: NA; J gene: TRBJ1-5; V gene: TRBV13; CDR3 length: 12
CDR3 protein: ATKTPGGEMNTEAF; D gene: NA; J gene: TRBJ1-1; V gene: TRBV6-1; CDR3 length: 14
CDR3 protein: ASRDRGRDNYGYT; D gene: TRBD1; J gene: TRBJ1-2; V gene: TRBV19; CDR3 length: 13
CDR3 protein: SARDMGRSMNTEAF; D gene: NA; J gene: TRBJ1-1; V gene: TRBV20-1; CDR3 length: 14
CDR3 protein: ASSTRTSGGYNEQF; D gene: TRBD2; J gene: TRBJ2-1; V gene: TRBV19; CDR3 length: 14
CDR3 protein: ATSLGGAETQY; D gene: NA; J gene: TRBJ2-5; V gene: TRBV24-1; CDR3 length: 11
CDR3 protein: ASSLSRGMSSYEQY; D gene: TRBD1; J gene: TRBJ2-7; V gene: TRBV7-9; CDR3 length: 14
CDR3 protein: ASTRTHNYGYT; D gene: NA; J gene: TRBJ1-2; V gene: TRBV12-3/TRBV12-4; CDR3 length: 11
CDR3 protein: ASSEEGTETTQY; D gene: NA; J gene: TRBJ2-3; V gene: TRBV2; CDR3 length: 12
CDR3 protein: ASSPRMSWETQY; D gene: NA; J gene: TRBJ2-5; V gene: TRBV7-2; CDR3 length: 12
CDR3 protein: SAIQDSNEQF; D gene: NA; J gene: TRBJ2-1; V gene: TRBV20-1; CDR3 length: 10
CDR3 protein: ASSRPRGEGNIQY; D gene: NA; J gene: TRBJ2-4; V gene: TRBV11-2; CDR3 length: 13
CDR3 protein: SVDSGTLADTQY; D gene: NA; J gene: TRBJ2-3; V gene: TRBV29-1; CDR3 length: 12
CDR3 protein: ASSLAGASTGELF; D gene: TRBD2; J gene: TRBJ2-2; V gene: TRBV9; CDR3 length: 13
CDR3 protein: ASSPRAGLYGYT; D gene: NA; J gene: TRBJ1-2; V gene: TRBV5-4; CDR3 length: 12
CDR3 protein: ASSPGLAGPPDTQY; D gene: TRBD2; J gene: TRBJ2-3; V gene: TRBV7-3; CDR3 length: 14
CDR3 protein: ASSVGRSSYNEQF; D gene: NA; J gene: TRBJ2-1; V gene: TRBV9; CDR3 length: 13
CDR3 protein: ASSLLTSGKSEQF; D gene: TRBD2; J gene: TRBJ2-1; V gene: TRBV6-1; CDR3 length: 13
CDR3 protein: AWSVYGGYT; D gene: NA; J gene: TRBJ1-2; V gene: TRBV30; CDR3 length: 9
CDR3 protein: ASSAIAASTDTQY; D gene: NA; J gene: TRBJ2-3; V gene: TRBV6-4; CDR3 length: 13
CDR3 protein: ASSPFGEETQY; D gene: NA; J gene: TRBJ2-5; V gene: TRBV2; CDR3 length: 11
CDR3 protein: ASILDRYNEQF; D gene: NA; J gene: TRBJ2-1; V gene: TRBV2; CDR3 length: 11